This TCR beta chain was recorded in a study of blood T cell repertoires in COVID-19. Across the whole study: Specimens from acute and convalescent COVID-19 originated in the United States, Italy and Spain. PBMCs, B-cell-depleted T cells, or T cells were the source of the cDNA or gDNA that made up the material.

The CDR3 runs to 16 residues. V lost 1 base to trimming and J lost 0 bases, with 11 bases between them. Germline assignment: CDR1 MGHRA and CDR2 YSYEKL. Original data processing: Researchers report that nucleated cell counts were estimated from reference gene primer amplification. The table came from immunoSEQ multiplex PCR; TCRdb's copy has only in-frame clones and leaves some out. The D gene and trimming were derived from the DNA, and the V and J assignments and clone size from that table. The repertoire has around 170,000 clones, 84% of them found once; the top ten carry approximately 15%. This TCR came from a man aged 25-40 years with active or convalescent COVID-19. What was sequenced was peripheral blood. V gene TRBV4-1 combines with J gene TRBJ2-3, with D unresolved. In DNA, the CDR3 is TGCGCCAGCAGCCAAGGTCTAGGTGCGAGCACAGATACGCAGTATTTT. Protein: CASSQGLGASTDTQYF.